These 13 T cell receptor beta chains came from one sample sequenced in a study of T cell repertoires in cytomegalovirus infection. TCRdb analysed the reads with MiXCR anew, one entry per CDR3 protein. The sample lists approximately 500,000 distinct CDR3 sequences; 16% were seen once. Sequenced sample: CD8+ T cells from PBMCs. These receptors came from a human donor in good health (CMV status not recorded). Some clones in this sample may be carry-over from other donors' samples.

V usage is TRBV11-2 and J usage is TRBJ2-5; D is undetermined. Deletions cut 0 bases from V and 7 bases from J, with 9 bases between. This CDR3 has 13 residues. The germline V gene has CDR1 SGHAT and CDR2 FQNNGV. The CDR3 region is CASSLDLAGTQYF. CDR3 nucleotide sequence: TGTGCCAGCAGCTTAGATCTCGCAGGGACCCAGTACTTC.

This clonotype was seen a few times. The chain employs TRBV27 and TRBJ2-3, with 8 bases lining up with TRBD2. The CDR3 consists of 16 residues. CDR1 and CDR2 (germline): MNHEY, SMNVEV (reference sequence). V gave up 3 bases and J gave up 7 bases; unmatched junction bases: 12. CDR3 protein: CASSFSLASGRHTQYF. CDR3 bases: TGTGCCAGCAGTTTCTCATTGGCCAGCGGGAGACATACGCAGTATTTT.

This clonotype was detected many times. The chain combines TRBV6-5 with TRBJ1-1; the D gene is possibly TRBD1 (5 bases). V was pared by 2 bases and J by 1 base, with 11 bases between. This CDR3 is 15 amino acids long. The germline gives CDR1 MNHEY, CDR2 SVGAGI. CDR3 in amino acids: CASSYGRDWNTEAFF. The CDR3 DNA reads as TGTGCCAGCAGTTACGGCCGGGACTGGAACACTGAAGCTTTCTTT.

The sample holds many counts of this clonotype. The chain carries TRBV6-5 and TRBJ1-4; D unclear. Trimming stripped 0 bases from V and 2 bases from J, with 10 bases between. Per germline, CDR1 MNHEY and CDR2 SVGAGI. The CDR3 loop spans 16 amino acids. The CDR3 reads CASSYSLVRTNEKLFF. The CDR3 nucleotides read TGTGCCAGCAGTTACTCGTTGGTCAGGACTAATGAAAAACTGTTTTTT.

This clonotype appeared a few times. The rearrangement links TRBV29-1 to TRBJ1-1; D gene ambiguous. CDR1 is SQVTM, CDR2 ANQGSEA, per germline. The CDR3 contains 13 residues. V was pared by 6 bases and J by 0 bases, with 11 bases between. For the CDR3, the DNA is TGCAGCGTCCTAGGTAGGATGAACACTGAAGCTTTCTTT. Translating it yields CSVLGRMNTEAFF. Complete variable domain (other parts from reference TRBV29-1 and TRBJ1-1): SAVISQKPSRDICQRGTSLTIQCQVDSQVTMMFWYRQQPGQSLTLIATANQGSEATYESGFVIDKFPISRPNLTFSTLTVSNMSPEDSSIYLCSVLGRMNTEAFFGQGTRLTVV.

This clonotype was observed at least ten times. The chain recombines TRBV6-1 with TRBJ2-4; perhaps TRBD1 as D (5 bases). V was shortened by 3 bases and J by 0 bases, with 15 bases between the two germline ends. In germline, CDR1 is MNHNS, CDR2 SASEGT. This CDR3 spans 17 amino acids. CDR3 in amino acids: CASSDGRGREAKNIQYF. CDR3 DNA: TGTGCCAGCAGTGATGGAAGGGGAAGAGAAGCCAAAAACATTCAGTACTTC.

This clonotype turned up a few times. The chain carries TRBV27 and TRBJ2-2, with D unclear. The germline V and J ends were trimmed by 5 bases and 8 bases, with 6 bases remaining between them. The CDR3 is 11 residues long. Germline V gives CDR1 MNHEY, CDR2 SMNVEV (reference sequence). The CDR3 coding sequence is TGTGCCAGCAGTATGGGAGGGGAGCTGTTTTTT. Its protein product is CASSMGGELFF.

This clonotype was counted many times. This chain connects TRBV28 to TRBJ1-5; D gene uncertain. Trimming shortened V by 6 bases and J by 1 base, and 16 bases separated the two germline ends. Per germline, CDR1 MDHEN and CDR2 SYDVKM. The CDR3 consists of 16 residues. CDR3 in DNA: TGTGCCAGCAGCTCCGGGAGAGTTGGGAGCAATCAGCCCCAGCATTTT. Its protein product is CASSSGRVGSNQPQHF.

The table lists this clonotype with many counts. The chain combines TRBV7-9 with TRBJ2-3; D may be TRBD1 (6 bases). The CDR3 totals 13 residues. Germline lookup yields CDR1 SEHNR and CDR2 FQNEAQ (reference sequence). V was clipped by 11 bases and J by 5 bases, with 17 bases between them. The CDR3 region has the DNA TGTGCCGGAACAACAGGGCCCTTAGATACGCAGTATTTT. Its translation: CAGTTGPLDTQYF.

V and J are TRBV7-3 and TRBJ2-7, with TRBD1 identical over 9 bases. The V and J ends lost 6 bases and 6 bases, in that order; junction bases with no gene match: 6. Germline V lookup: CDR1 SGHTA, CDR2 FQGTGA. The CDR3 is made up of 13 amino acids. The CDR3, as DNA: TGTGCCAGCAGACCCGGGACAGGGCCCGAGCAGTACTTC. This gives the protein CASRPGTGPEQYF.

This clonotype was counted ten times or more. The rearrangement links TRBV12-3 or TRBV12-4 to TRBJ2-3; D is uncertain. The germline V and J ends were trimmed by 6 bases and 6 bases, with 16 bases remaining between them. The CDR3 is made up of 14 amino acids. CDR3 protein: CASSLDTIADTQYF. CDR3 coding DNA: TGTGCCAGCAGCCTAGACACTATCGCTGATACGCAGTATTTT.

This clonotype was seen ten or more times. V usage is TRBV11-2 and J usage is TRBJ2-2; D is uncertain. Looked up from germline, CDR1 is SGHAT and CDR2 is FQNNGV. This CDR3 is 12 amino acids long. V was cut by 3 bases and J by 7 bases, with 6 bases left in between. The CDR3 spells CASSFPGGELFF. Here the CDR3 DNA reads TGTGCCAGCAGCTTCCCAGGCGGGGAGCTGTTTTTT.

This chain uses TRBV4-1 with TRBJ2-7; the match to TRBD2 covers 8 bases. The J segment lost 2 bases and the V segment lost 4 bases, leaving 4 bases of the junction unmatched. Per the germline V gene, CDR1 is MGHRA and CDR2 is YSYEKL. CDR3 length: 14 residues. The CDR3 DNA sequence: TGCGCCAGCAGCCGCGGGGGGCAAACCTACGAGCAGTACTTC. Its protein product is CASSRGGQTYEQYF.